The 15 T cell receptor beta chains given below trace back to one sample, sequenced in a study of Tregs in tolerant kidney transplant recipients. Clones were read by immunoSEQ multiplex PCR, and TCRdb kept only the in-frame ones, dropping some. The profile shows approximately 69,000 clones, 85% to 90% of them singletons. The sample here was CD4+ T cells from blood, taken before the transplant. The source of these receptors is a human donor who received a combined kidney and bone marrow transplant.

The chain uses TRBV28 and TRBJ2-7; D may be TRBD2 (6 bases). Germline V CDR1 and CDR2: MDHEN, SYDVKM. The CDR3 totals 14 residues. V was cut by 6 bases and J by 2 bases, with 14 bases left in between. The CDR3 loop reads CASSAPWGAYEQYF. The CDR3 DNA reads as TGTGCCAGCAGCGCCCCTTGGGGGGCCTACGAGCAGTACTTC.

The CDR3 spells CASSLVNRPGQVIQETQYF. The CDR3 nucleotides are TGTGCCAGCAGCTTAGTGAACCGACCGGGACAGGTTATCCAAGAGACCCAGTACTTC. This rearrangement joins TRBV7-8 to TRBJ2-5, with 8 bases identical to TRBD1. Losses at the gene ends were 1 base for V and 1 base for J; bases not matched to a gene: 14. The CDR3 has 19 residues. The germline CDR1 and CDR2 sequences are SGHVS and FQNEAQ.

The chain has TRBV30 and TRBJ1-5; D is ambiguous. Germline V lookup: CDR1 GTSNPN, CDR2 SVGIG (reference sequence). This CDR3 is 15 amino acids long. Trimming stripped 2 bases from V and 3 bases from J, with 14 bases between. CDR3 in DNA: TGTGCCTGGAGTCCCCCGGGGAGCTACAATCAGCCCCAGCATTTT. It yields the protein CAWSPPGSYNQPQHF. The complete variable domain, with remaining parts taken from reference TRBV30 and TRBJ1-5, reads SQTIHQWPATLVQPVGSPLSLECTVEGTSNPNLYWYRQAAGRGLQLLFYSVGIGQISSEVPQNLSASRPQDRQFILSSKKLLLSDSGFYLCAWSPPGSYNQPQHFGDGTRLSIL.

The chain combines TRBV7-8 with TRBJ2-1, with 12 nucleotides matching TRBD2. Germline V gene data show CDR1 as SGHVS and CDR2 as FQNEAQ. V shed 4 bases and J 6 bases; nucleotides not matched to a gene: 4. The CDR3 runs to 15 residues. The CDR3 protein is CASSSGLAGVNEQFF. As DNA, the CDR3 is TGTGCCAGCAGCTCGGGACTAGCGGGTGTCAATGAGCAGTTCTTC.

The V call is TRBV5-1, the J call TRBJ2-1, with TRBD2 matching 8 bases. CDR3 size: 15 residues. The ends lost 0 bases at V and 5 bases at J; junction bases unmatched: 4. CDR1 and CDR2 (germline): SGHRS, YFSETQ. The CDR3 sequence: CASSLDSGSNNEQFF. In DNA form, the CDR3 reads TGCGCCAGCAGCTTGGACAGCGGGAGTAACAATGAGCAGTTCTTC.

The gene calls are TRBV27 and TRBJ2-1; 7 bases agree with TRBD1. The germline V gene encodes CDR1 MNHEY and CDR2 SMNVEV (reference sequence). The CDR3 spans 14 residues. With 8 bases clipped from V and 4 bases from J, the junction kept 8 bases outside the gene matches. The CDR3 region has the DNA TGTGCCAGCGCTACCGGGACAGAATACAATGAGCAGTTCTTC. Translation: CASATGTEYNEQFF.

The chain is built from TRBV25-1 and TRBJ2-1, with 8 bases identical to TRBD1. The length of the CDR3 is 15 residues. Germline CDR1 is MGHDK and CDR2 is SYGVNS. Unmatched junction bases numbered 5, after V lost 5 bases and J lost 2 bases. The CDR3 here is CASSTGTGTYNEQFF. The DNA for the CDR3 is TGTGCCAGCAGTACTGGGACAGGAACCTACAATGAGCAGTTCTTC.

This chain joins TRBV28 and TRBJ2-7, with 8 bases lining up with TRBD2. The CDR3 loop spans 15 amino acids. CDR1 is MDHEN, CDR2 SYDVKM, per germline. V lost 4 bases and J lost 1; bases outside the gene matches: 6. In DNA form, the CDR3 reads TGTGCCAGCAGTTACAGCGGGAGCGCGTCCTACGAGCAGTACTTC. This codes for CASSYSGSASYEQYF.

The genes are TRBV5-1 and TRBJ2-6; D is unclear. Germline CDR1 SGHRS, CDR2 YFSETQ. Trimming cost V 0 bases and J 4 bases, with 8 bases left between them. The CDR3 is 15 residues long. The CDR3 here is CASSLDVGGANVLTF. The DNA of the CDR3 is TGCGCCAGCAGCTTGGATGTGGGCGGGGCCAACGTCCTGACTTTC.

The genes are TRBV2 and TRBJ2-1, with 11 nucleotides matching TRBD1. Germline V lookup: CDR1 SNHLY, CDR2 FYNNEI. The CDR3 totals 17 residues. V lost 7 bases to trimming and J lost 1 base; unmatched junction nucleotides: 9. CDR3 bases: TGTGCCAGCATCCTCCGGGACAGGGGGATTTCCTACAATGAGCAGTTCTTC. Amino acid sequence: CASILRDRGISYNEQFF.

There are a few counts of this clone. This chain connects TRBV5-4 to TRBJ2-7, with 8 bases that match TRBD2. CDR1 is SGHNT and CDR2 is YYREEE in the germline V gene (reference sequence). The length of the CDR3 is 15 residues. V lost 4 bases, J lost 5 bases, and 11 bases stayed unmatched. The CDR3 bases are TGTGCCAGCAGCCCTACCTCGACTAGCGATCACGAGCAGTACTTC. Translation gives CASSPTSTSDHEQYF.

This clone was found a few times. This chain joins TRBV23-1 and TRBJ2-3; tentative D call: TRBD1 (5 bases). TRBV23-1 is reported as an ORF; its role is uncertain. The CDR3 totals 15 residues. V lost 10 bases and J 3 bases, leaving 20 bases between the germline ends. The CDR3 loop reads CATPQDNPVTDTQYF. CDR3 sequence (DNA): TGCGCCACCCCCCAGGACAACCCCGTTACAGATACGCAGTATTTT.

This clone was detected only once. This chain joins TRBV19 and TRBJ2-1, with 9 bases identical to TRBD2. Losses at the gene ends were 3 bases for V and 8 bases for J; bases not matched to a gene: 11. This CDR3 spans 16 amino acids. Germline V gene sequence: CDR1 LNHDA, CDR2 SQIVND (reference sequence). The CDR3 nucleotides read TGTGCCAGTAGTATGGATGGACTAGCGATAGGGGATGAGCAGTTCTTC. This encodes CASSMDGLAIGDEQFF.

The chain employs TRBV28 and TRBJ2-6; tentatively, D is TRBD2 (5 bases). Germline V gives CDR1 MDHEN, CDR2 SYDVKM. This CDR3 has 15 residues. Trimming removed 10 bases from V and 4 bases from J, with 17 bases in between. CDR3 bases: TGTGCCACCGACGGACTTACCTCAGGGGCCAACGTCCTGACTTTC. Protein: CATDGLTSGANVLTF.

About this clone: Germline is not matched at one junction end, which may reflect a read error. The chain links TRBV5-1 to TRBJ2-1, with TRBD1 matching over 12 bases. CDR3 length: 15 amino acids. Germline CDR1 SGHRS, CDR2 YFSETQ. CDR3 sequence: CASSPGTGGYHEQFF. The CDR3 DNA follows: TGCGCCAGCAGCCCCGGGACAGGGGGCTACCATGAGCAGTTCTTC.